This T cell receptor beta chain was sequenced in a study of blood T cells in healthy people across ages. V lost 3 bases and J lost 2; bases outside the gene matches: 7. CDR1 is DFQATT and CDR2 is SNEGSKA in the germline V gene (reference sequence). CDR3 length equals 14 residues. With a J-beta primer mix and a sample-barcoded 5' primer, a second PCR ran roughly 6 to 11 cycles. TCRdb itself ran the 5' RACE reads through MiXCR, one entry per CDR3 protein. The sample records under 800,000 distinct CDR3 sequences, around 21% being singletons. The clonotype was recovered from a man in his 70s in good health. The specimen was blood. This chain joins TRBV20-1 and TRBJ2-7; 7 nucleotides agree with TRBD1. The chain's CDR3 is CSASFGTVAYEQYF. The CDR3 DNA sequence: TGCAGTGCTAGCTTCGGGACAGTGGCCTACGAGCAGTACTTC.